These 20 T cell receptor beta chains were sequenced from one sample in a study of regulatory T cells in long-lasting Graves disease. Time point noted: newly diagnosed GD, antithyroid drugs for less than 3 months. PBMCs provided the RNA from which the TCR library was made. For TCR beta, libraries came from iRepertoire HTBI primers and Arm-PCR of CDR3 regions. TCRdb reprocessed the multiplex PCR reads via MiXCR and lists one record per CDR3 protein. The data hold 400,000 to 500,000 distinct CDR3 sequences, with about 14% observed a single time. These data were also filed under a second study, of T cells in Graves' hyperthyroidism and ophthalmopathy.

The specimen was peripheral blood mononuclear cells (PBMCs), collected at new diagnosis, from a patient treated with antithyroid drugs. These receptors originate from a woman aged 50 to 65 with Graves disease.

In its sample, this clonotype was seen many times. The V gene is TRBV28, the J gene TRBJ1-1, with 8 bases matching TRBD1. The CDR3 covers 15 residues. CDR1 is MDHEN, CDR2 SYDVKM, per germline. Germline trimming cut 3 bases from V and 4 bases from J; bases unmatched to any gene: 7. The DNA of the CDR3 is TGTGCCAGCAGTTTCGCAGGGGGCGTCAGCACTGAAGCTTTCTTT. Protein: CASSFAGGVSTEAFF.

This clonotype was detected only a few times. The J gene is TRBJ1-3, the V gene TRBV7-9; no reliable D call. The CDR3 consists of 14 residues. The ends were cut back, 6 bases at V and 0 bases at J, with 9 bases in the middle. Looked up from germline, CDR1 is SEHNR and CDR2 is FQNEAQ (reference sequence). The CDR3 is CASRTSSSGNTIYF. The DNA of the CDR3 is TGTGCCAGCAGAACCTCAAGCTCTGGAAACACCATATATTTT.

This clonotype has a count of ten or more. This chain joins TRBV12-3 or TRBV12-4 and TRBJ1-2, with 8 bases identical to TRBD1. This CDR3 has 13 residues. V was pared by 10 bases and J by 7 bases, with 11 bases of the junction left unmatched. The CDR3 region is CAITRTGQSGYTF. CDR3 sequence (DNA): TGTGCCATCACGCGGACAGGGCAAAGTGGCTACACCTTC.

In this sample, this clonotype turned up many times. This chain links TRBV11-2 with TRBJ1-5; no clear D. V was trimmed by 2 bases and J by 0 bases, leaving 8 bases between them. CDR3 length: 15 amino acids. Germline V gives CDR1 SGHAT, CDR2 FQNNGV. The CDR3 protein is CASSLTRGSNQPQHF. The CDR3, as DNA: TGTGCCAGCAGCTTAACTCGGGGTAGCAATCAGCCCCAGCATTTT.

This clonotype was counted only a few times. The junction departs from germline at one end; a sequencing error may be responsible. J is TRBJ2-7 and V is TRBV13; no definite D call. Germline V gene lookup returns CDR1 PRHDT and CDR2 FYEKMQ (reference sequence). The CDR3 has 14 amino acids. The DNA for the CDR3 is TGTGCCAACAGCCCAACAGTGGGTGCCTACGAGCAGTACTTC. Translation gives CANSPTVGAYEQYF.

The J gene is TRBJ1-5, the V gene TRBV11-2; D is unresolved. V was cut by 8 bases and J by 3 bases, with 14 bases left in between. The CDR3 consists of 14 residues. CDR1 is SGHAT, CDR2 FQNNGV, per germline. The CDR3 is CASGSGRSNQPQHF. Written as DNA, the CDR3 is TGTGCCAGCGGCTCCGGACGGTCCAATCAGCCCCAGCATTTT.

The sample holds many counts of this clonotype. This rearrangement joins TRBV5-1 to TRBJ2-7; the D gene is possibly TRBD2 (5 bases). The CDR3 is 13 amino acids. Germline CDR1 and CDR2: SGHRS and YFSETQ. V was cut by 2 bases and J by 6 bases, with 12 bases left in between. DNA for the CDR3: TGCGCCAGCAGCTTCGGTCCCGGGATCGAGCAGTACTTC. This gives the protein CASSFGPGIEQYF.

This clonotype was recorded at least ten times. CDR3 in amino acids: CASSLGQSGRTDTQYF. Written as DNA, the CDR3 is TGTGCCAGCAGTTTGGGTCAGAGCGGACGCACAGATACGCAGTATTTT. The gene calls are TRBV12-3 or TRBV12-4 and TRBJ2-3; D is possibly TRBD2 (5 bases). The CDR3 has 16 amino acids. V lost 3 bases and J 1 base, leaving 14 bases between the germline ends.

This clonotype was seen many times. The V and J genes are TRBV7-6 and TRBJ2-1, with D possibly matching TRBD2 (5 bases). The CDR3 consists of 17 residues. The ends were cut back, 5 bases at V and 0 bases at J, with 17 bases in the middle. Looked up from germline, CDR1 is SGHVS and CDR2 is FNYEAQ. The chain's CDR3 is CASSPTTVGSSYNEQFF. CDR3 nucleotides: TGTGCCAGCAGCCCGACGACTGTTGGGAGCTCCTACAATGAGCAGTTCTTC. Using reference TRBV7-6 and TRBJ2-1 for the parts outside the CDR3, the full variable domain is GAGVSQSPRYKVTKRGQDVALRCDPISGHVSLYWYRQALGQGPEFLTYFNYEAQQDKSGLPNDRFSAERPEGSISTLTIQRTEQRDSAMYRCASSPTTVGSSYNEQFFGPGTRLTVL.

This clonotype was detected ten times or more. The chain joins TRBV5-4 to TRBJ2-5, with 7 bases matching TRBD1. The length of the CDR3 is 14 residues. Germline V gene data show CDR1 as SGHNT and CDR2 as YYREEE (reference sequence). V trimming: 0 bases; J trimming: 3 bases; junction bases outside the gene matches: 2. The CDR3 reads CASSLVDREETQYF. The DNA for the CDR3 is TGTGCCAGCAGCTTGGTTGACAGGGAAGAGACCCAGTACTTC.

This clonotype was seen many times. V gene TRBV6-9 combines with J gene TRBJ1-2; a weak D match, TRBD1 (5 bases). Germline V gene sequence: CDR1 MNHGY, CDR2 SVAAGI. Trimming took off 3 bases at V and 6 bases at J, with 17 bases between the two ends. The CDR3 contains 15 residues. The CDR3: CASSYPGVRSDGYTF. The CDR3 nucleotides are TGTGCCAGCAGTTACCCGGGGGTCCGGTCCGATGGCTACACCTTC.

The chain recombines TRBV6-5 with TRBJ1-5; D gene ambiguous. Germline CDR1 and CDR2: MNHEY and SVGAGI. Trimming took 3 bases from V and 1 from J, leaving 4 bases between them. This CDR3 region has 13 residues. The CDR3, as DNA: TGTGCCAGCAGTTATCAAAGCAATCAGCCCCAGCATTTT. Encoded protein: CASSYQSNQPQHF.

This clonotype was seen repeatedly, ten times or more. This rearrangement joins TRBV7-8 to TRBJ2-5; possible D gene TRBD1, 6 bases. The germline V gene has CDR1 SGHVS and CDR2 FQNEAQ. This CDR3 has 14 residues. Deletions cut 6 bases from V and 3 bases from J, with 14 bases between. In DNA, the CDR3 is TGTGCCAGCAGACCGAACGCAGGGGAAGAGACCCAGTACTTC. Protein sequence: CASRPNAGEETQYF.

This clonotype was seen at least ten times. V usage is TRBV29-1 and J usage is TRBJ1-1; weak D call: TRBD1 (6 bases). The CDR3 has 13 residues. The V and J ends lost 5 bases and 1 base respectively, with 11 bases between them. CDR1 and CDR2 (germline): SQVTM, ANQGSEA. The CDR3 sequence is CSVLGGRNTEAFF. CDR3 DNA sequence: TGCAGCGTTTTAGGGGGACGGAACACTGAAGCTTTCTTT. The full variable domain, with the rest looked up from reference TRBV29-1 and TRBJ1-1, is SAVISQKPSRDICQRGTSLTIQCQVDSQVTMMFWYRQQPGQSLTLIATANQGSEATYESGFVIDKFPISRPNLTFSTLTVSNMSPEDSSIYLCSVLGGRNTEAFFGQGTRLTVV.

There are many counts of this clonotype. Relative to the germline gene, one junction end is altered; a read error may explain this. V usage is TRBV5-1 and J usage is TRBJ1-4; D is uncertain. Germline CDR1 and CDR2: SGHRS and YFSETQ. This CDR3 comprises 14 residues. The CDR3 DNA is TGTGCCAGCAGTCCGACAACAACTAATGAAAAACTGTTTTTT. The encoded protein is CASSPTTTNEKLFF.

This clonotype has more than one count but fewer than ten. This sequence joins TRBV9 and TRBJ2-2; TRBD2 matches at 7 bases. Germline assignment: CDR1 SGDLS and CDR2 YYNGEE. The J segment lost 0 bases and the V segment lost 2 bases, leaving 4 bases of the junction unmatched. The CDR3 consists of 16 residues. The CDR3 sequence: CASSVSGAANTGELFF. The CDR3 DNA sequence: TGTGCCAGCAGCGTCAGCGGGGCAGCGAACACCGGGGAGCTGTTTTTT.

This clonotype was detected a few times. V gene TRBV18 combines with J gene TRBJ1-5; 9 bases are shared with TRBD1. Germline trimming cut 2 bases from V and 5 bases from J; bases unmatched to any gene: 7. Germline V gene lookup returns CDR1 KGHSH and CDR2 LQKENI. The CDR3 consists of 16 residues. CDR3 sequence: CASSPMTGGSDQPQHF. The CDR3 DNA reads as TGTGCCAGCTCACCAATGACAGGGGGAAGCGATCAGCCCCAGCATTTT.

The rearrangement links TRBV24-1 to TRBJ2-2, with 7 bases identical to TRBD2. CDR1 and CDR2 (germline): KGHDR, SFDVKD. The V gene end was trimmed by 8 bases and the J gene end by 3 bases; junction bases not matched to a gene: 8. The CDR3 is made up of 15 amino acids. The CDR3 protein is CATNAGLGDTGELFF. CDR3 sequence (DNA): TGTGCCACCAATGCTGGACTAGGCGACACCGGGGAGCTGTTTTTT.

To note about this clonotype: A read error may explain this, as a much larger clone is one base away. The chain combines TRBV28 with TRBJ2-7; tentatively, D is TRBD1 (6 bases). Germline CDR1 MDHEN, CDR2 SYDVKM. V lost 6 bases, J lost 1 base, and 13 bases lay in between. There are 14 residues in the CDR3. The CDR3 loop reads CASSLSGESYEQYF. The CDR3 DNA is TGTGCCAGCAGCCTGTCAGGGGAGTCCTACGAGCAGTACTTC.

This clonotype was counted only a few times. Written as DNA, the CDR3 is TGTGCCAGCAGTAAAGAGGGTCTCAATAGCAATCAGCCCCAGCATTTT. Its translation is CASSKEGLNSNQPQHF. The chain carries TRBV2 and TRBJ1-5; D gene ambiguous. The germline gives CDR1 SNHLY, CDR2 FYNNEI. V lost 5 bases and J 0 bases, leaving 14 bases between the germline ends. The CDR3 sequence is 16 residues long. Based on the CDR3 plus reference TRBV2 and TRBJ1-5, the full variable domain is EPEVTQTPSHQVTQMGQEVILRCVPISNHLYFYWYRQILGQKVEFLVSFYNNEISEKSEIFDDQFSVERPDGSNFTLKIRSTKLEDSAMYFCASSKEGLNSNQPQHFGDGTRLSIL.